This is a list of T cell receptor beta chains from one sample in a study of human T cells and chemical hapten exposure. A single record per CDR3 protein comes from TCRdb applying MiXCR to the 5' RACE reads. The sample lists about 140,000 distinct CDR3 sequences; 4.1% were seen once. Source of these receptors: a female donor in good health. The CDR3 runs from the conserved cysteine through the conserved F or W. A D gene is named only where the DNA matches it firmly. Clone sizes are given selectively: once, few, many, or a class where the clone is expanded.

size: -; V: TRBV5-1; J: TRBJ1-6; D: TRBD1; CDR3: CASRNPNRGWNSPLHF; DNA: TGCGCCAGCAGAAACCCCAACAGGGGTTGGAATTCACCCCTCCACTTT
size: many; V: TRBV5-1; J: TRBJ2-1; D: -; CDR3: CASSWTLGEQFF; DNA: TGCGCCAGCAGCTGGACTCTGGGTGAGCAGTTCTTC
size: -; V: TRBV21-1; J: TRBJ2-5; D: -; CDR3: CASSKEGQGRRGLETQYF; DNA: TGTGCCAGCAGCAAAGAGGGCCAGGGGCGACGGGGGCTTGAGACCCAGTACTTC
size: -; V: TRBV6-2/TRBV6-3; J: TRBJ2-3; D: TRBD2; CDR3: CASRPLAGGLNTQYF; DNA: TGTGCCAGCAGACCACTAGCGGGGGGACTAAATACGCAGTATTTT
size: many; V: TRBV6-2/TRBV6-3; J: TRBJ2-7; D: -; CDR3: CASSYGSGRDEQYF; DNA: TGTGCCAGCAGTTACGGGTCAGGGCGGGACGAGCAGTACTTC
size: many; V: TRBV7-8; J: TRBJ2-2; D: TRBD2; CDR3: CASSPENWGLAGANTGELFF; DNA: TGTGCCAGCAGCCCCGAAAATTGGGGACTAGCGGGGGCAAACACCGGGGAGCTGTTTTTT
size: many; V: TRBV14; J: TRBJ2-3; D: -; CDR3: CASSQAGLPHDYTDTQYF; DNA: TGTGCCAGCAGCCAAGCCGGGTTGCCGCACGACTACACAGATACGCAGTATTTT
size: many; V: TRBV4-3; J: TRBJ2-1; D: TRBD2; CDR3: CASSQGTSGGYNEQFF; DNA: TGCGCCAGCAGCCAAGGGACTAGCGGGGGGTACAATGAGCAGTTCTTC
size: many; V: TRBV29-1; J: TRBJ2-5; D: -; CDR3: CSVELGVQETQYF; DNA: TGCAGCGTTGAGTTGGGGGTCCAAGAGACCCAGTACTTC
size: many; V: TRBV4-2; J: TRBJ2-2; D: -; CDR3: CASSQATVENTGELFF; DNA: TGTGCCAGCAGCCAAGCGACAGTTGAGAACACCGGGGAGCTGTTTTTT
size: many; V: TRBV6-5; J: TRBJ2-3; D: TRBD2; CDR3: CASGRGGLTDTQYF; DNA: TGTGCCAGCGGTCGGGGGGGCCTGACAGATACGCAGTATTTT
size: -; V: TRBV5-6; J: TRBJ1-1; D: -; CDR3: CASSRGSWRGTEAFF; DNA: TGTGCCAGCAGCCGGGGGAGCTGGAGGGGCACTGAAGCTTTCTTT
size: many; V: TRBV20-1; J: TRBJ1-5; D: -; CDR3: CSARAPGGLNQPQHF; DNA: TGCAGTGCTAGAGCCCCGGGGGGCCTCAATCAGCCCCAGCATTTT
size: many; V: TRBV7-9; J: TRBJ2-3; D: -; CDR3: CASSLVRSADTQYF; DNA: TGTGCCAGCAGCTTAGTACGGTCGGCAGATACGCAGTATTTT